This TCR beta chain was recorded in a study of shared clonotypes between healthy human individuals. In regard to this clone: The target antigen is unknown.

Study-wide findings and caveats: With four donors compared, around 5% of naive CD4 clonotypes were shared.

The method was immunoSEQ multiplex PCR; TCRdb's version includes in-frame clones alone and lacks a portion of them. The sample includes some 2,400,000 clones, more than 90% of them seen just once. This receptor was obtained from a man between 18 and 35 years old in good health. The sequencing input was naive CD4+ T cells sorted from blood. Subset of the sample: CD45RA+ positively selected.

The CDR3 protein is CASSQDSSGGADTQYF. Written as DNA, the CDR3 is TGCGCCAGCAGCCAAGATTCTAGCGGGGGGGCAGATACGCAGTATTTT. J is TRBJ2-3 and V is TRBV4-3; 12 nucleotides agree with TRBD2. The germline V gene encodes CDR1 LGHNA and CDR2 YSLEER. CDR3 length equals 16 residues. V dropped 0 bases and J dropped 4; count of bases not matched to a gene: 2.